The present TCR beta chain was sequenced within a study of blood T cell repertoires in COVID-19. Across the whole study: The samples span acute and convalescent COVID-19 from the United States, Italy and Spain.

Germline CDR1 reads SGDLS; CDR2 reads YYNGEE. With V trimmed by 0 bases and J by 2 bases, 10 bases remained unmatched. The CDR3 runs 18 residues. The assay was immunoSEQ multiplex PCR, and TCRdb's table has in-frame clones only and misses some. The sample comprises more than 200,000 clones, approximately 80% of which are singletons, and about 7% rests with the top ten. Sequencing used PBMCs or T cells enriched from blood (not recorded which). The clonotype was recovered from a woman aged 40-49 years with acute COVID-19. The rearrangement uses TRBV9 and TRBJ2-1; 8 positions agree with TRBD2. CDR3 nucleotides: TGTGCCAGCAGCGTAGAATCCCCGGGACTAGGGGCCTACAATGAGCAGTTCTTC. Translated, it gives CASSVESPGLGAYNEQFF.